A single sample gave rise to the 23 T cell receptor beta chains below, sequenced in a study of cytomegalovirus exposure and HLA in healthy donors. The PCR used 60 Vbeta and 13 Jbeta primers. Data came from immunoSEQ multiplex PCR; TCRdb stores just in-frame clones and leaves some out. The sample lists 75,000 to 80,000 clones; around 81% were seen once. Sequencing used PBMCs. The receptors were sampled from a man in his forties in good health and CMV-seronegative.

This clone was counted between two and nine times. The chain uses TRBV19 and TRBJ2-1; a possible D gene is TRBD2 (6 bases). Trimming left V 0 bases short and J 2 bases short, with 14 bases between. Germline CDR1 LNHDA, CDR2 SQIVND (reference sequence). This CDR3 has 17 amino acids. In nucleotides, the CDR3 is TGTGCCAGTAGTATAGACCGAGCGGGCGGGCCCTACAATGAGCAGTTCTTC. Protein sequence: CASSIDRAGGPYNEQFF.

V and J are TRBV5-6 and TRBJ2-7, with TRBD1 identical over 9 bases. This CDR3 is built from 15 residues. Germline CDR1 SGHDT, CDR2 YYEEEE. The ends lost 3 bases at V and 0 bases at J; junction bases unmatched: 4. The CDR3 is CASSSMTGGSYEQYF. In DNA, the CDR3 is TGTGCCAGCAGCTCGATGACAGGGGGCTCCTACGAGCAGTACTTC.

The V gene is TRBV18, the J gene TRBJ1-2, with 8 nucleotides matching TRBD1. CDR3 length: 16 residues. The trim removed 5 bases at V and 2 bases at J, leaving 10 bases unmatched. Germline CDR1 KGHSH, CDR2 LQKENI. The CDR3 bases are TGTGCCAGCTCAGGTGGGACAGGCCGACCCAACTATGGCTACACCTTC. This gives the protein CASSGGTGRPNYGYTF.

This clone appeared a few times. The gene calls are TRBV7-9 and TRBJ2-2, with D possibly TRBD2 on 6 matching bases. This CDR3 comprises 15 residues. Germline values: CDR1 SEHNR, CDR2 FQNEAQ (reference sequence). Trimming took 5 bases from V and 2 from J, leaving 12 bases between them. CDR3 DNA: TGTGCCAGCAGCACGGGGGTTATAAACACCGGGGAGCTGTTTTTT. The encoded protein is CASSTGVINTGELFF.

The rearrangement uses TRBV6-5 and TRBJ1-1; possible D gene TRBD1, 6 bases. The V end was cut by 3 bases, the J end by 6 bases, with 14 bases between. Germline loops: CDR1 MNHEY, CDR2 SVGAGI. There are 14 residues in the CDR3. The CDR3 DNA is TGTGCCAGCAGTTATTCGCAGGACAGTCCTGAAGCTTTCTTT. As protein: CASSYSQDSPEAFF.

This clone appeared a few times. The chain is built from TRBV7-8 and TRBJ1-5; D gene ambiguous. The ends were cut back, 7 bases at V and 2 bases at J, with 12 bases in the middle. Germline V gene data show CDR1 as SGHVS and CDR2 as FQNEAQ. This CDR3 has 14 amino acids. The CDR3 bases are TGTGCCAGCACATCGGGGTACGGCAATCAGCCCCAGCATTTT. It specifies CASTSGYGNQPQHF.

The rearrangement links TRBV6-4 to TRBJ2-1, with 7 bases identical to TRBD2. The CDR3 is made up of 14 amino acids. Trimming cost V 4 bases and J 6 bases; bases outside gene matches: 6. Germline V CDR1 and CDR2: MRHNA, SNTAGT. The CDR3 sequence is CASSASGTPNEQFF. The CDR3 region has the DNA TGTGCCAGCAGTGCCAGCGGGACCCCCAATGAGCAGTTCTTC.

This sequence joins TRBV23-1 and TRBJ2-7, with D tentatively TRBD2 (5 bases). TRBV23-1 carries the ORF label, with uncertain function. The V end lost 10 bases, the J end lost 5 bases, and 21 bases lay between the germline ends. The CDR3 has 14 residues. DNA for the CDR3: TGCGCCAACACGACCTCCCGGGGTCCGAACGAGCAGTACTTC. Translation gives CANTTSRGPNEQYF.

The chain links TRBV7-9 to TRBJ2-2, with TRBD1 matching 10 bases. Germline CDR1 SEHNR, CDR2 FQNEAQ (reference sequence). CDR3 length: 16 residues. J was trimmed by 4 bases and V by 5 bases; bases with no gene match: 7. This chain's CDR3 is CASSPWTGGSTGELFF. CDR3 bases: TGTGCCAGCAGCCCATGGACAGGGGGTAGCACCGGGGAGCTGTTTTTT.

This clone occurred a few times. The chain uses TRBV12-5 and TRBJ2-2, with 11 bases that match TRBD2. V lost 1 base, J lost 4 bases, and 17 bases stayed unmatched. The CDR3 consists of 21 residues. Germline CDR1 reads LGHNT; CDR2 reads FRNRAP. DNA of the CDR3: TGTGCTAGTGGTTTGGCACTCCTTCCCTTAGCGGGAGGGCCGGGCACCGGGGAGCTGTTTTTT. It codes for CASGLALLPLAGGPGTGELFF. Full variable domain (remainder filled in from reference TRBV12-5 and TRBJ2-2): DARVTQTPRHKVTEMGQEVTMRCQPILGHNTVFWYRQTMMQGLELLAYFRNRAPLDDSGMPKDRFSAEMPDATLATLKIQPSEPRDSAVYFCASGLALLPLAGGPGTGELFFGEGSRLTVL.

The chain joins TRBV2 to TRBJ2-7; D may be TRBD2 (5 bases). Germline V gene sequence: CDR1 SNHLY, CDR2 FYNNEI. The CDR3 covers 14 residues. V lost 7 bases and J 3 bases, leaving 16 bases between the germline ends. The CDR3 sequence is CASIPMDSLYEQYF. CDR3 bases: TGTGCCAGCATCCCCATGGACTCTCTCTACGAGCAGTACTTC. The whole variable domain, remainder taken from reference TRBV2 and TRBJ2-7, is EPEVTQTPSHQVTQMGQEVILRCVPISNHLYFYWYRQILGQKVEFLVSFYNNEISEKSEIFDDQFSVERPDGSNFTLKIRSTKLEDSAMYFCASIPMDSLYEQYFGPGTRLTVT.

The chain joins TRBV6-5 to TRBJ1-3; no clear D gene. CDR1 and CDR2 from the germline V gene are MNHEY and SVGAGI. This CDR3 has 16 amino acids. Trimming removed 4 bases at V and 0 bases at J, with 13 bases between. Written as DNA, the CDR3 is TGTGCCAGCAGTTCTACGGGTCTTAGCTCTGGAAACACCATATATTTT. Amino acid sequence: CASSSTGLSSGNTIYF.

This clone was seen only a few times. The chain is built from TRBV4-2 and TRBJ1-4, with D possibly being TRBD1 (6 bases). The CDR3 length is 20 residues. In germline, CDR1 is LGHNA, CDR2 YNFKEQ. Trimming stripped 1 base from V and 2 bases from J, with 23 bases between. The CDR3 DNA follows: TGTGCCAGCAGCCAAGGGTCCGGACAGAATCTTCGAGCGACTAATGAAAAACTGTTTTTT. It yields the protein CASSQGSGQNLRATNEKLFF.

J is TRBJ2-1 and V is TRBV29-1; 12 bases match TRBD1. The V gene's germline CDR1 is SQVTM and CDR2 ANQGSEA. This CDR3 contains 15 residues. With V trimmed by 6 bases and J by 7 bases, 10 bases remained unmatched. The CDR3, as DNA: TGCAGCGTCGTAAGGGGACAGGGGGCTAGTAATGAGCAGTTCTTC. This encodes CSVVRGQGASNEQFF.

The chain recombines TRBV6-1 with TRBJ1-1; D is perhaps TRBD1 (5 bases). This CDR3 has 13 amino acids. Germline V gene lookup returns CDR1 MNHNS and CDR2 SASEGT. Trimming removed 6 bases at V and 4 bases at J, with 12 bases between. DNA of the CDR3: TGTGCCAGCAGAGAGCAGGGTTTCACTGAAGCTTTCTTT. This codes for CASREQGFTEAFF.

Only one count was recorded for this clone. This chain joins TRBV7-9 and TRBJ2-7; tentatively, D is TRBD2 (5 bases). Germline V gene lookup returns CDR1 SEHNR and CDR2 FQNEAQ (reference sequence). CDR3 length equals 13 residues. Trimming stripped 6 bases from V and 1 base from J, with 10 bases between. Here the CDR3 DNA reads TGTGCCAGCAGGCTCTCGGGGTCCTACGAGCAGTACTTC. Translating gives CASRLSGSYEQYF. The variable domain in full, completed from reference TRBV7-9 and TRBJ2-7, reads DTGVSQNPRHKITKRGQNVTFRCDPISEHNRLYWYRQTLGQGPEFLTYFQNEAQLEKSRLLSDRFSAERPKGSFSTLEIQRTEQGDSAMYLCASRLSGSYEQYFGPGTRLTVT.

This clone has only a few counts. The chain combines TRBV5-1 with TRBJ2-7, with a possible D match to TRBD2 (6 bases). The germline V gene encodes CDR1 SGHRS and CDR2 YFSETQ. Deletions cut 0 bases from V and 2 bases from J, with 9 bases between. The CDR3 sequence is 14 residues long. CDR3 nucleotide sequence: TGCGCCAGCAGCTTGGTGGGACTGCCCTACGAGCAGTACTTC. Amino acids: CASSLVGLPYEQYF.

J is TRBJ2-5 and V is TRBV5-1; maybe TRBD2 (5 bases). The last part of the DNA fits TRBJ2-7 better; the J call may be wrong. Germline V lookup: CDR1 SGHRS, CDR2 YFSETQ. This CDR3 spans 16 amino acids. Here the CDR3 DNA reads TGCGCCAGCAGCTTGGGCGGGCCGGACTGGTCCTACGAGCAGTACTTC. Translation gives CASSLGGPDWSYEQYF.

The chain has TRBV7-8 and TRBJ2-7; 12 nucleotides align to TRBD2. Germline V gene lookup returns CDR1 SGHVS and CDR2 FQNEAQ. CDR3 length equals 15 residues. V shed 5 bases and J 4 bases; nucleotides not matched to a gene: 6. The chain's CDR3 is CASSPRTSGVYEQYF. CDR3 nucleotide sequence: TGTGCCAGCAGCCCCAGGACTAGCGGGGTTTACGAGCAGTACTTC.

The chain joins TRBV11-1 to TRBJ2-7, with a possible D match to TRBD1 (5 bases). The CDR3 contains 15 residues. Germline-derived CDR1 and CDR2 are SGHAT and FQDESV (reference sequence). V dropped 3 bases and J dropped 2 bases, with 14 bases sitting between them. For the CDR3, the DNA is TGTGCCAGCAGCTTTAACCAGGGTGGCACCTACGAGCAGTACTTC. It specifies CASSFNQGGTYEQYF.

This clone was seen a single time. This CDR3 is CAISETGAGNQPQHF. The CDR3, as DNA: TGTGCCATCAGTGAGACGGGAGCTGGCAATCAGCCCCAGCATTTT. V and J are TRBV10-3 and TRBJ1-5, with D uncertain. V was clipped by 2 bases and J by 2 bases, with 10 bases between them. Germline values: CDR1 ENHRY, CDR2 SYGVKD. The CDR3 runs 15 residues.

The CDR3 DNA reads TGCGCCAGCAGCCAAGATACGGGCAGGGCAGGGTACAATGAGCAGTTCTTC. Translation: CASSQDTGRAGYNEQFF. V usage is TRBV4-1 and J usage is TRBJ2-1; a weak D match, TRBD1 (5 bases). Germline loops: CDR1 MGHRA, CDR2 YSYEKL. CDR3 length: 17 amino acids. Trimming stripped 0 bases from V and 4 bases from J, with 16 bases between.

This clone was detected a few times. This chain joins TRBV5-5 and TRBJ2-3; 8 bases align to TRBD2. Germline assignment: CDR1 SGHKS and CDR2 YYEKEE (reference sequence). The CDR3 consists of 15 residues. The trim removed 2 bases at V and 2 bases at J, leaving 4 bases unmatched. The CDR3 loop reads CASSLREGSTDTQYF. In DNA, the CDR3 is TGTGCCAGCAGCTTACGGGAGGGCTCCACAGATACGCAGTATTTT.